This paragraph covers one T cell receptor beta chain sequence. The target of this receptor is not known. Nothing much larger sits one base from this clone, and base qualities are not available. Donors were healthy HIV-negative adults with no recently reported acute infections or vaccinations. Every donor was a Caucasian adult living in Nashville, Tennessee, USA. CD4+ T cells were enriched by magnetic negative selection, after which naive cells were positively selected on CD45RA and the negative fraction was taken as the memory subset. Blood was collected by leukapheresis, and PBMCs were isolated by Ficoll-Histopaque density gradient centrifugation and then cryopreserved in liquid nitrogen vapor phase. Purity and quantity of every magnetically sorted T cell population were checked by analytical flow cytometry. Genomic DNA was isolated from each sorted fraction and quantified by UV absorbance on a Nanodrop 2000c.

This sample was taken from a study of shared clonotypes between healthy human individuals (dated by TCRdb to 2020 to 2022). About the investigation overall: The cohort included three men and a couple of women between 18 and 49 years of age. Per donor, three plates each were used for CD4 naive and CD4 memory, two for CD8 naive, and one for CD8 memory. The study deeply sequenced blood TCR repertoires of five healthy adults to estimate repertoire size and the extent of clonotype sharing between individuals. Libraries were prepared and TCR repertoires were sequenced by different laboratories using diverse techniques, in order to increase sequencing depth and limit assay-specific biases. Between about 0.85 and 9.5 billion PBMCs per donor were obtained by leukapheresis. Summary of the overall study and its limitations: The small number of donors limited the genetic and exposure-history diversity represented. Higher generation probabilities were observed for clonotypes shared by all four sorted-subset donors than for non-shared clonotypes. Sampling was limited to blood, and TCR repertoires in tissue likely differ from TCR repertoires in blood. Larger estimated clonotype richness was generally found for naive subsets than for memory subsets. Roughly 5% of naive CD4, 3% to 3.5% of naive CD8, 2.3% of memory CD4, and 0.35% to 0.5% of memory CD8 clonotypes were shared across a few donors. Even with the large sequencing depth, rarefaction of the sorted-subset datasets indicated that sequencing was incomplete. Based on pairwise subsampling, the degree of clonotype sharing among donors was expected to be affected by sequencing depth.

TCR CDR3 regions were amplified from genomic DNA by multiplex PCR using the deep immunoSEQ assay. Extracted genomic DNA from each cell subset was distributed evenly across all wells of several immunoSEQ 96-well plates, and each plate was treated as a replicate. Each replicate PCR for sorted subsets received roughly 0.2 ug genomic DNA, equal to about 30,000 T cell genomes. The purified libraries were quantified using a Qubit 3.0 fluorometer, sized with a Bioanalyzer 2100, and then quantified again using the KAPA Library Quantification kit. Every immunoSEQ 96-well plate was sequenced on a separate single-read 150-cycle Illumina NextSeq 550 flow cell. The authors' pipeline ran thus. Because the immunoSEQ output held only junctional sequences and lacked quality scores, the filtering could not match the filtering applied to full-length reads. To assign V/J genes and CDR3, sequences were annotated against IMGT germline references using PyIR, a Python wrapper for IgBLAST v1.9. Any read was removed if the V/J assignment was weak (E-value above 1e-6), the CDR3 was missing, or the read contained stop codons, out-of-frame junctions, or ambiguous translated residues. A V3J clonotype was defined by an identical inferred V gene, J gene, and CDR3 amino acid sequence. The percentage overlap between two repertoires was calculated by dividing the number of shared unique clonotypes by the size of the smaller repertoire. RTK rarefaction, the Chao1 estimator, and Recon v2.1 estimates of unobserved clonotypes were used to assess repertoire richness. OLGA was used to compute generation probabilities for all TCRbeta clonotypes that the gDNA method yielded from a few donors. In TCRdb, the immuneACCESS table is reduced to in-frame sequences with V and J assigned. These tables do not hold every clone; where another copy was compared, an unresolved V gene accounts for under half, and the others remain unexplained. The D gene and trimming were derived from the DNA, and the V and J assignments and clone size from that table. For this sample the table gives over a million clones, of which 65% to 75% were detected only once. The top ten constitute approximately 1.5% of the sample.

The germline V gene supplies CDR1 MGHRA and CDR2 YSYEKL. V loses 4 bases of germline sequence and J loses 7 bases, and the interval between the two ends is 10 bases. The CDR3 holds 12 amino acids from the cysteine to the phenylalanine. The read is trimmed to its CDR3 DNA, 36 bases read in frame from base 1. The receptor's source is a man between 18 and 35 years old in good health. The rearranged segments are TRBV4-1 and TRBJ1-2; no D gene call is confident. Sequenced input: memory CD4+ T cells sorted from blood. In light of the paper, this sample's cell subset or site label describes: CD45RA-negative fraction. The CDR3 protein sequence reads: CASSPRAGGYTF. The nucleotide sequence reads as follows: TGCGCCAGCAGCCCACGGGCGGGTGGCTACACCTTC.